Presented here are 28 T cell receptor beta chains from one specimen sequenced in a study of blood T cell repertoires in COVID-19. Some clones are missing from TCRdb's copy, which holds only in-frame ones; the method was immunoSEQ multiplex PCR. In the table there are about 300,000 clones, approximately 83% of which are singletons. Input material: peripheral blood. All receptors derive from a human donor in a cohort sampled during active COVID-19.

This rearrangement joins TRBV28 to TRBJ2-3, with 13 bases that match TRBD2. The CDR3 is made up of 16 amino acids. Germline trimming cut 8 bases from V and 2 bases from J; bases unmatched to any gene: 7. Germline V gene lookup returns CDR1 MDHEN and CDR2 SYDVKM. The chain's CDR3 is CASRRTSGRFTDTQYF. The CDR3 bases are TGTGCCAGCCGTAGGACTAGCGGGAGATTCACAGATACGCAGTATTTT.

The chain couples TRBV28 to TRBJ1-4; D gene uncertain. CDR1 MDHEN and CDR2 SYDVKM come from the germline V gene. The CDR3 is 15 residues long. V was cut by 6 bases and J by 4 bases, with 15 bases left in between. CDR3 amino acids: CASSPGSLGNEKLFF. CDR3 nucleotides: TGTGCCAGCAGCCCTGGGAGCCTTGGTAATGAAAAACTGTTTTTT.

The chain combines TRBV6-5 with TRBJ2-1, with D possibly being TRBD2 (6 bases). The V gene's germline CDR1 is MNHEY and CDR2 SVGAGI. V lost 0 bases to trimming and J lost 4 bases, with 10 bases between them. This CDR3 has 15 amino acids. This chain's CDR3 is CASSYSVGTYNEQFF. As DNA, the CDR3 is TGTGCCAGCAGTTACTCCGTCGGGACTTACAATGAGCAGTTCTTC.

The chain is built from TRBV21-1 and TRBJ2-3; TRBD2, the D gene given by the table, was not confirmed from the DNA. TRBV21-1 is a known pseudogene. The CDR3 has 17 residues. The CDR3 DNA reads TGTGCCAGCAGCACGTGGGGAACTAGCGGGAGCACAGATACGCAGTATTTT. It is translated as CASSTWGTSGSTDTQYF.

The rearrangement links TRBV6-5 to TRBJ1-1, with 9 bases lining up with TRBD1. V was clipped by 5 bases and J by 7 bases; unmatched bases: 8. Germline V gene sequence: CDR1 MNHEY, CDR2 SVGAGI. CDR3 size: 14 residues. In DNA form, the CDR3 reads TGTGCCAGCAGTCCTCCGGGACAGGGAGTTGAAGCTTTCTTT. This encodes CASSPPGQGVEAFF.

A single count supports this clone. For the CDR3, the DNA is TGTGCCAGCAGATCCTATGGGACCCAGTACTTC. Translated: CASRSYGTQYF. This chain links TRBV11-2 with TRBJ2-5; D is ambiguous. Germline CDR1 and CDR2: SGHAT and FQNNGV. The ends were cut back, 6 bases at V and 7 bases at J, with 9 bases in the middle. The CDR3 covers 11 residues.

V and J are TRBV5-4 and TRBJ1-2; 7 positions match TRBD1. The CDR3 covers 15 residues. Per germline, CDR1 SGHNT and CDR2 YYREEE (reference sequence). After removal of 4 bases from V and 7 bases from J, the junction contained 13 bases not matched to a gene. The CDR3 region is CASSPEPGTASGYTF. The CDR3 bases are TGTGCCAGCAGCCCAGAGCCAGGGACAGCTTCTGGCTACACCTTC.

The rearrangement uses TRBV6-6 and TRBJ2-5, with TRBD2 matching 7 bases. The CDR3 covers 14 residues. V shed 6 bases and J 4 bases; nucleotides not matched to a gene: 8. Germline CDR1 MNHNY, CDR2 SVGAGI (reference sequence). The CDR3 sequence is CASSLLGGRETQYF. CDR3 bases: TGTGCCAGCAGCCTTCTGGGCGGGAGAGAGACCCAGTACTTC.

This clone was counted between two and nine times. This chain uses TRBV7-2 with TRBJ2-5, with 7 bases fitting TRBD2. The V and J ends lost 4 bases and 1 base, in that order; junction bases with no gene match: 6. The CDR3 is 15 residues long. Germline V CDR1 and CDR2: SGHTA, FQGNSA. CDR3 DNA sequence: TGTGCCAGCAGCTCCCTCGGGGGGATCCAAGAGACCCAGTACTTC. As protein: CASSSLGGIQETQYF.

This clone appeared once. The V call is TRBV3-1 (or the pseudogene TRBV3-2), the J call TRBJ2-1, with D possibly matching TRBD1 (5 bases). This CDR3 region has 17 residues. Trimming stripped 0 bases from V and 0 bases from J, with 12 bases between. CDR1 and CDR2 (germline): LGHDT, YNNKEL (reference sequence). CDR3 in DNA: TGTGCCAGCAGCCAAGATATAGGGGTTTCCTCCTACAATGAGCAGTTCTTC. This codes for CASSQDIGVSSYNEQFF.

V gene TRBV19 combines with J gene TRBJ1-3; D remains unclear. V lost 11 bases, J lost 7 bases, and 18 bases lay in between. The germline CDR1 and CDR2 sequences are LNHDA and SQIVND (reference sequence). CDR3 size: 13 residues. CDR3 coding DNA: TGTGCCTGCGGGGAGATAAGTACTAACACCATATATTTT. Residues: CACGEISTNTIYF.

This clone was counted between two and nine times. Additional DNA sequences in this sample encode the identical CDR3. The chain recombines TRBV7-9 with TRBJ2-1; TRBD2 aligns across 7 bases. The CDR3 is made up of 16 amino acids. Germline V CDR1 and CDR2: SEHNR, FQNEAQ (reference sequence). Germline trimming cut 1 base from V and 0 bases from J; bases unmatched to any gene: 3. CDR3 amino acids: CASSLVGGSSYNEQFF. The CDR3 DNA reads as TGTGCCAGCAGCTTAGTTGGCGGGAGCTCCTACAATGAGCAGTTCTTC.

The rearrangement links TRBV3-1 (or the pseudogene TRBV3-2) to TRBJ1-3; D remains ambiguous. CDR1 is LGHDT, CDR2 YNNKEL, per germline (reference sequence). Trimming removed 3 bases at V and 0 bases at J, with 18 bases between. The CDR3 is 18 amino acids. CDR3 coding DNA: TGTGCCAGCAGCCAGTCGCTGGTACAGACGAGCTCTGGAAACACCATATATTTT. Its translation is CASSQSLVQTSSGNTIYF.

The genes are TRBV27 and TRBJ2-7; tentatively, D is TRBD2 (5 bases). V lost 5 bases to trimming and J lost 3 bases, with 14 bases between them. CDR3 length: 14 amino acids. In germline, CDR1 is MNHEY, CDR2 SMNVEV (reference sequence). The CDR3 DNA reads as TGTGCCAGCAGTACGGGATTCGGGGTCTACGAGCAGTACTTC. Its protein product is CASSTGFGVYEQYF.

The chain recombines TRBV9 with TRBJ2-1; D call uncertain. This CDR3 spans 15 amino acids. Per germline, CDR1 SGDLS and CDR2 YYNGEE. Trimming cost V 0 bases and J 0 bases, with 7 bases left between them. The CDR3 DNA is TGTGCCAGCAGCGTAGCTCCAGGCTCCTACAATGAGCAGTTCTTC. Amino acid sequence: CASSVAPGSYNEQFF.

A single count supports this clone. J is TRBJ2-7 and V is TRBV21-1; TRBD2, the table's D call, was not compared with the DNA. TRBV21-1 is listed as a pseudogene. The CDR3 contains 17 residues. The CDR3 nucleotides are TGTGCCAGCAGCAAAGTCGCCTTAGCGGCCTGTTCCTACGAGCAGTACTTC. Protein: CASSKVALAACSYEQYF.

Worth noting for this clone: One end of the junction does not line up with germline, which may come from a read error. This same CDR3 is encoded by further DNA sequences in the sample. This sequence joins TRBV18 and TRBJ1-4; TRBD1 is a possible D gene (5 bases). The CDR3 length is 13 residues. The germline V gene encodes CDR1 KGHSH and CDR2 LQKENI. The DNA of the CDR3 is TGTGCCAGTTCACCAGGGCAGGGCGCGGAACTGTTTTTT. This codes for CASSPGQGAELFF.

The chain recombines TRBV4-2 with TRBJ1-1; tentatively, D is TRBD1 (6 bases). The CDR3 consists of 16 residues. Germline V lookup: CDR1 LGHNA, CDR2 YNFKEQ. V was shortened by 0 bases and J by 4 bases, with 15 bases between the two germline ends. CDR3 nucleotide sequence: TGTGCCAGCAGCCAAGAGGGGGCCCGGGACGGCACTGAAGCTTTCTTT. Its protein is CASSQEGARDGTEAFF.

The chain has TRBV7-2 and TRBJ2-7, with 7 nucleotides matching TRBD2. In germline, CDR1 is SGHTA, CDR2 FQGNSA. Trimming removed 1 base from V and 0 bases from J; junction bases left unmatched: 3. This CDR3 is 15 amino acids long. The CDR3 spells CASSLGASGSYEQYF. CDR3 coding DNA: TGTGCCAGCAGCTTAGGAGCTAGCGGCTCCTACGAGCAGTACTTC.

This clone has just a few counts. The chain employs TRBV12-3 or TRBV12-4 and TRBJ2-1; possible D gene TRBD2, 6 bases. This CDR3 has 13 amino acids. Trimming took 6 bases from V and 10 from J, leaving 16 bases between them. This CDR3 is CASSILGEVEQFF. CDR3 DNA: TGTGCCAGCAGCATATTAGGGGAGGTGGAGCAGTTCTTC.

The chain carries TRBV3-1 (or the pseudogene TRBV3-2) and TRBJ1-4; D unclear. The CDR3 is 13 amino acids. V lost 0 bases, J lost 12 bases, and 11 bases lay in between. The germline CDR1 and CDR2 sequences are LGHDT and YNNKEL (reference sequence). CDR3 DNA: TGTGCCAGCAGCCAAGATCGGGGTTCGGAACTGTTTTTT. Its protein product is CASSQDRGSELFF.

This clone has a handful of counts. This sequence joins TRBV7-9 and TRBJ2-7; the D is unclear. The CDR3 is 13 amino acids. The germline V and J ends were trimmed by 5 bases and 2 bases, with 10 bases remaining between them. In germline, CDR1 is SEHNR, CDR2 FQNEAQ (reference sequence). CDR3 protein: CASSDNPPYEQYF. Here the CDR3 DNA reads TGTGCCAGCAGCGACAACCCTCCCTACGAGCAGTACTTC.

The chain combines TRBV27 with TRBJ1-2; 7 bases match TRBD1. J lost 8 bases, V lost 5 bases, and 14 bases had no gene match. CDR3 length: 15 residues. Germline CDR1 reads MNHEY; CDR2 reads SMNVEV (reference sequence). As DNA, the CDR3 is TGTGCCAGCAGTGCCTTTAACAGGGGCGCGACGGGCTACACCTTC. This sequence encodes CASSAFNRGATGYTF.

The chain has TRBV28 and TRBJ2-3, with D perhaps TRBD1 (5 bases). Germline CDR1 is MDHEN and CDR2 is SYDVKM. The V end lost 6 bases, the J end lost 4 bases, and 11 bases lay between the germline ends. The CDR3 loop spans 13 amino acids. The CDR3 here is CASSPQGPDTQYF. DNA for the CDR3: TGTGCCAGCAGCCCGCAGGGTCCAGATACGCAGTATTTT.

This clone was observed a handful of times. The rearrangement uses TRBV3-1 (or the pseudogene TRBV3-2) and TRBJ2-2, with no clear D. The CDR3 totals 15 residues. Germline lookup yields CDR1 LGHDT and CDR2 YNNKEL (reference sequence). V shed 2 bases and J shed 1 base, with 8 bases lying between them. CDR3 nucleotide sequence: TGTGCCAGCAGCCAAAAGCGTAGGAACACCGGGGAGCTGTTTTTT. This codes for CASSQKRRNTGELFF.

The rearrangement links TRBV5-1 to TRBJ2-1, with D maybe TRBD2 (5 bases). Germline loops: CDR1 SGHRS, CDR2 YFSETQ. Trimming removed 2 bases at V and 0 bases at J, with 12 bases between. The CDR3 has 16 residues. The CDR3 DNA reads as TGCGCCAGCAGCTTAGGAACTAGTAGCTCCTACAATGAGCAGTTCTTC. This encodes CASSLGTSSSYNEQFF. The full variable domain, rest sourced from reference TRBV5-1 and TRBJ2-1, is KAGVTQTPRYLIKTRGQQVTLSCSPISGHRSVSWYQQTPGQGLQFLFEYFSETQRNKGNFPGRFSGRQFSNSRSEMNVSTLELGDSALYLCASSLGTSSSYNEQFFGPGTRLTVL.

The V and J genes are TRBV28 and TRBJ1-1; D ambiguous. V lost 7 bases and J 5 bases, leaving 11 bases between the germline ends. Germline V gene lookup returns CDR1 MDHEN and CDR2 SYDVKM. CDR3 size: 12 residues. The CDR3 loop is CASMFGRTEAFF. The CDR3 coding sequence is TGTGCCAGCATGTTTGGGAGAACTGAAGCTTTCTTT.

This CDR3 is CASSKGQGRQPQHF. DNA for the CDR3: TGTGCCAGCTCAAAGGGACAGGGGCGGCAGCCCCAGCATTTT. J is TRBJ1-5 and V is TRBV18, with 10 bases identical to TRBD1. CDR1 and CDR2 (germline): KGHSH, LQKENI. Trimming cost V 5 bases and J 7 bases; bases outside gene matches: 5. The CDR3 has 14 amino acids.